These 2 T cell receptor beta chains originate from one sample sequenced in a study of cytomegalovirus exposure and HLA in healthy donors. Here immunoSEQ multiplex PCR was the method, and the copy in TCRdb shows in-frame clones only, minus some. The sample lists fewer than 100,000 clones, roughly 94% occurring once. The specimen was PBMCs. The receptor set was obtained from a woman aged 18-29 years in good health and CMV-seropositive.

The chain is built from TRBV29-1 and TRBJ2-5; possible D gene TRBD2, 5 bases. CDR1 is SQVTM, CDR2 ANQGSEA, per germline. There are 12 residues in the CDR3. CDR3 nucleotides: TGCAGTTCGTGGGAGCGACCCGATAGCCAGTACTTC. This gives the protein CSSWERPDSQYF.

CDR3: CASSALRRGGGYTF. The CDR3 DNA is TGTGCCAGCAGCGCACTTAGGCGGGGCGGCGGCTACACCTTC. The chain combines TRBV9 with TRBJ1-2; D perhaps matches TRBD1 (5 bases). The CDR3 is made up of 14 amino acids. V dropped 3 bases and J dropped 8 bases, with 17 bases sitting between them. Looked up from germline, CDR1 is SGDLS and CDR2 is YYNGEE.